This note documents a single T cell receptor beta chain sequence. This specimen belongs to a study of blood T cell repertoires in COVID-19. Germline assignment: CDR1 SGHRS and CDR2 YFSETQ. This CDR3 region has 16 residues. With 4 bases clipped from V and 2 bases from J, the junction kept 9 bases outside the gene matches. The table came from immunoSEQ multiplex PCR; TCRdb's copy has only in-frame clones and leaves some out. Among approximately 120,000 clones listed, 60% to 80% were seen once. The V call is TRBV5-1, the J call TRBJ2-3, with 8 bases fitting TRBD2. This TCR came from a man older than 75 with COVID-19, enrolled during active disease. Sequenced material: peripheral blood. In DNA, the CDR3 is TGCGCCAGCAGCGCGGAAACTAGCGGATACACAGATACGCAGTATTTT. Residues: CASSAETSGYTDTQYF.